The rows below give T cell receptor beta chains drawn from one sample of a study of T cells in Graves' hyperthyroidism and ophthalmopathy. TCRdb analysed the multiplex PCR reads with MiXCR anew, one entry per CDR3 protein. This sample yields some 270,000 distinct CDR3 sequences, of which about 13% are seen a single time; under 8% belongs to the top ten. Sequencing was performed on blood. The origin of the receptors is a woman aged 40 to 50 with Graves' hyperthyroidism. CDR3s include the opening cysteine and the closing phenylalanine or tryptophan. The D gene is left open where the match is weak. Clone size is given for some rows only: seen once, a few or many times, or a class if the clone is expanded.

d_gene,v_gene,abundance,j_gene,CDR3nt,CDR3aa
TRBD2,TRBV29-1,many,TRBJ2-7,TGCAGCGTTGAAGGGGAGGGGTACGAGCAGTACTTC,CSVEGEGYEQYF
TRBD2,TRBV28,many,TRBJ2-1,TGTGCCAGCAGCAGAGCGGGACTAGCGGTGCCAAGCTCCTACAATGAGCAGTTCTTC,CASSRAGLAVPSSYNEQFF
-,TRBV20-1,-,TRBJ1-4,TGCAGTGCTCAACAACTAGAAAGACTGTTTTTT,CSAQQLERLFF
TRBD2,TRBV20-1,-,TRBJ2-5,TGCAGTGCTAGAGGCGCGGGAGGGCCAGGAGAGACCCAGTACTTC,CSARGAGGPGETQYF
TRBD1,TRBV7-9,many,TRBJ2-5,TGTGCCAGCAGCTACGGACAGGCACAAGAGACCCAGTACTTC,CASSYGQAQETQYF
TRBD1,TRBV6-5,many,TRBJ1-1,TGTGCCAGCAGTTACTCTGGGACAGCGAACACTGAAGCTTTCTTT,CASSYSGTANTEAFF
-,TRBV12-3/TRBV12-4,-,TRBJ2-2,TGTGCCAGCAGTTCGGGACCGACCACCGGGGAGCTGTTTTTT,CASSSGPTTGELFF
-,TRBV15,few,TRBJ2-1,TGTGCCACCAGCAGCACTATTGGCGGTGAGCAGTTCTTC,CATSSTIGGEQFF
-,TRBV6-1,-,TRBJ2-6,TGTGCCAGCAGTGGGGGAAGCTCTGGGGCCAACGTCCTGACTTTC,CASSGGSSGANVLTF
-,TRBV7-7,few,TRBJ2-7,TGTGCTAGCACCCCTCGGGACGTTCACTACGAGCAGTACTTC,CASTPRDVHYEQYF
TRBD2,TRBV11-2,many,TRBJ2-3,TGTGCCAGCAGCTTAGATAGTCTAGCGGGGGGGACAGATACGCAGTATTTT,CASSLDSLAGGTDTQYF